The subject of this entry is one TCR beta chain. This record belongs to a study of cytomegalovirus exposure and HLA in healthy donors. The study sampled nominally healthy donors, though unrecorded immune exposures were likely. Between the trimmed V and J ends, which lost 6 bases and 1 base, there was a span of 9 bases. Germline V gene lookup returns CDR1 LNHDA and CDR2 SQIVND (reference sequence). The CDR3 has 14 amino acids. Primers included in the PCR were 60 Vbeta and 13 Jbeta primers. Here immunoSEQ multiplex PCR was the method, and the copy in TCRdb shows in-frame clones only, minus some. The sample gives 70,000 to 95,000 clones, roughly 80% of which show up once; 1.5% to 2% is in the top ten.

Sequenced input: PBMCs. The gene calls are TRBV19 and TRBJ1-4; no clear D gene. This TCR came from a woman aged 25 to 39 in good health and CMV-seronegative. The CDR3 DNA is TGTGCCAGTAGCGACCGGGAAACTAATGAAAAACTGTTTTTT. Translated, it gives CASSDRETNEKLFF.